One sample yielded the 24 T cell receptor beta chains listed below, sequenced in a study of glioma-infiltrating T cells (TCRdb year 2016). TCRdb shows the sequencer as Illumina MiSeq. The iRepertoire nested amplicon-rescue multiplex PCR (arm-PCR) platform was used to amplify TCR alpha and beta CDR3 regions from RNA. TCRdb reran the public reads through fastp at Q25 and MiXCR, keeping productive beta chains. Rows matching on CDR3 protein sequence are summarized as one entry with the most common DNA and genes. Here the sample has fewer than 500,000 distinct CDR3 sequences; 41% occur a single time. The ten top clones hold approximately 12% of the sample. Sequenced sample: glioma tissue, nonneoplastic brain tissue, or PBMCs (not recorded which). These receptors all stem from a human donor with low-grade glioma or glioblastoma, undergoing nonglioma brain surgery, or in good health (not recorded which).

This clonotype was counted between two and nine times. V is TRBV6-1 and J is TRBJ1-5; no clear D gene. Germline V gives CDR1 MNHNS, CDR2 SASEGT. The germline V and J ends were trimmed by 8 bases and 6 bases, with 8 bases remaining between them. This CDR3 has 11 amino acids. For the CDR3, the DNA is TGTGCCAGCGGGTACGGTCAGCCCCAGCATTTT. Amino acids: CASGYGQPQHF.

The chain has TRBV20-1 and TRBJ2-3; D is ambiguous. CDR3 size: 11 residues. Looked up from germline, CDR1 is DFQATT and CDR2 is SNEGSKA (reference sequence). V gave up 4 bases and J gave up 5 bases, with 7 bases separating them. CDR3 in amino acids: CSATLGDTQYF. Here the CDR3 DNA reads TGCAGTGCTACGCTGGGAGATACGCAGTATTTT.

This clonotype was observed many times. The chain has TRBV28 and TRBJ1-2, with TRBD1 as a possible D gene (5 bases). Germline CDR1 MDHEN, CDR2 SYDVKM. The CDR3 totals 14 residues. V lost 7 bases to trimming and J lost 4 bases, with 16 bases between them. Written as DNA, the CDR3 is TGTGCCAGCATGCAGGGCTCCACTACCTATGGCTACACCTTC. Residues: CASMQGSTTYGYTF.

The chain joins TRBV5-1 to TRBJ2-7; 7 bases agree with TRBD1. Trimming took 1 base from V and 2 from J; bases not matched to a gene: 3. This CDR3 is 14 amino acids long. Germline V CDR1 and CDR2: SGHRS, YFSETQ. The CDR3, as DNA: TGCGCCAGCAGCTTGAGGGGGCATACCTACGAGCAGTACTTC. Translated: CASSLRGHTYEQYF.

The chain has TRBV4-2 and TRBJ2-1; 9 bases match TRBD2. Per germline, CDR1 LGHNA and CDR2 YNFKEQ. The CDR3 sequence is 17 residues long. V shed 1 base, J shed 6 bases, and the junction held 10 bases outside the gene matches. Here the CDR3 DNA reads TGTGCCAGCAGCCAAGTGGTCGCTAGCGGGGTATTCAATGAGCAGTTCTTC. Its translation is CASSQVVASGVFNEQFF.

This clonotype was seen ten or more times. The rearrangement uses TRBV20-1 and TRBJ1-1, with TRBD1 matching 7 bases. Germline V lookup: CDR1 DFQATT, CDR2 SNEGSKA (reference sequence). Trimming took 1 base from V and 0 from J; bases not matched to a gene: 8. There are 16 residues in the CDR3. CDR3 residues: CSARVTPGQMNTEAFF. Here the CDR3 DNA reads TGCAGTGCTAGAGTTACCCCGGGACAGATGAACACTGAAGCTTTCTTT.

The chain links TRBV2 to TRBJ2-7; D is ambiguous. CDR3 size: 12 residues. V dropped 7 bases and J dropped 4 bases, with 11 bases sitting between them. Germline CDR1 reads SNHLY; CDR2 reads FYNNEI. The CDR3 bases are TGTGCCAGCATTGGGCAGAGATACGAGCAGTACTTC. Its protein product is CASIGQRYEQYF.

CDR3 residues: CASSSLPAGAAYNEQFF. As DNA, the CDR3 is TGTGCCAGCAGTTCCCTCCCAGCGGGAGCTGCCTACAATGAGCAGTTCTTC. The rearrangement links TRBV6-6 to TRBJ2-1, with 8 positions matching TRBD2. J gave up 2 bases and V 4 bases, and 10 bases lay outside the gene matches. CDR3 length: 17 amino acids. Germline CDR1 reads MNHNY; CDR2 reads SVGAGI (reference sequence).

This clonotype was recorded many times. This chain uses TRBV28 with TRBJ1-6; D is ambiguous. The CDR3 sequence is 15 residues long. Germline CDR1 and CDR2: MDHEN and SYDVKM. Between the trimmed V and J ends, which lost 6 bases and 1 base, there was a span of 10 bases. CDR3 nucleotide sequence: TGTGCCAGCAGGGCTTCGGGTTCCTATAATTCACCCCTCCACTTT. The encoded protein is CASRASGSYNSPLHF.

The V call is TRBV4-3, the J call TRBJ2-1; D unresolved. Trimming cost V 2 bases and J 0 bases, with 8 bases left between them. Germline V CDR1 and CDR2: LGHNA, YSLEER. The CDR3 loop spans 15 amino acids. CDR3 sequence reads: CASSQPYSSYNEQFF. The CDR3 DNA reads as TGCGCCAGCAGCCAACCGTACAGCTCCTACAATGAGCAGTTCTTC.

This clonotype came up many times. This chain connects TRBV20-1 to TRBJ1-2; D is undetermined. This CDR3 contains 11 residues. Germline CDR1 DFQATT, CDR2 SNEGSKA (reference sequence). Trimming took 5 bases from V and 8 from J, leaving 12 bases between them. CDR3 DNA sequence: TGCAGTGCTGCCGGACTGGGAGGCTACACCTTC. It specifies CSAAGLGGYTF.

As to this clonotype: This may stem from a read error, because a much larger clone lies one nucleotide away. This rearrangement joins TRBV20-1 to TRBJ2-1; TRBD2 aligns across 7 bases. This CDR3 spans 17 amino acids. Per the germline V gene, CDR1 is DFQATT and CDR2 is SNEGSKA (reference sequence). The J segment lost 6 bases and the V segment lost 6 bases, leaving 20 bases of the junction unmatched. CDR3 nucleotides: TGCAGTGCGGGAGGGGACCTCGATGCCGACACCTGCAATGAGCAGTTCTTC. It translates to CSAGGDLDADTCNEQFF.

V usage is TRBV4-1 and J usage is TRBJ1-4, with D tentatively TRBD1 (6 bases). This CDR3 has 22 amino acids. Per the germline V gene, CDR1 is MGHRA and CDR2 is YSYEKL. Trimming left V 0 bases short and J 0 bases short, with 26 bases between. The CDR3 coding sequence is TGCGCCAGCAGCCAAGAAAGATGGACAGCGCCCCGAACCATAGCAACTAATGAAAAACTGTTTTTT. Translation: CASSQERWTAPRTIATNEKLFF.

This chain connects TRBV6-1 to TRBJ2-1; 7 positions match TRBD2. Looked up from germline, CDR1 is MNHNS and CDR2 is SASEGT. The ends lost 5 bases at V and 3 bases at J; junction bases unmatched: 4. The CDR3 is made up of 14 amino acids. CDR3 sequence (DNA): TGTGCCAGCAGTCAGACTAGCAACTACAATGAGCAGTTCTTC. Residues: CASSQTSNYNEQFF.

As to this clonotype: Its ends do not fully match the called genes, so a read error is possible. The CDR3 DNA sequence: TGTGCCACCGGGGCCTCCTACAATGAGCATTTCTTC. It encodes CATGASYNEHFF. This sequence joins TRBV6-2 or TRBV6-3 and TRBJ2-1; D tentatively reads TRBD1 or TRBD2 (5 bases each). The CDR3 length is 12 residues. Germline CDR1 and CDR2: MNHEY and SVGEGT.

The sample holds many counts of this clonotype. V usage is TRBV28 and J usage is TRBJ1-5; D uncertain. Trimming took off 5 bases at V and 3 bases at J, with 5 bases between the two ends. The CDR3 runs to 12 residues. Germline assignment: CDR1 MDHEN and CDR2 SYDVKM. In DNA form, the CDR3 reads TGTGCCAGCAGTCAGTCCAATCAGCCCCAGCATTTT. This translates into CASSQSNQPQHF.

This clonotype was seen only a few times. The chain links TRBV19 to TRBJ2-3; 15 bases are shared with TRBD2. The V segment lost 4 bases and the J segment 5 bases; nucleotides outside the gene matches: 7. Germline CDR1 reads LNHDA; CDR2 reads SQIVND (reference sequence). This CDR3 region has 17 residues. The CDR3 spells CASSSTGLAGGVDTQYF. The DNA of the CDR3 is TGTGCCAGTAGTAGCACGGGACTAGCGGGAGGCGTAGATACGCAGTATTTT.

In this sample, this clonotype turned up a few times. The CDR3 DNA sequence: TGTGCCAGCAGTAAACCGGGTTATGGCTACACCTTC. Protein product: CASSKPGYGYTF. This chain joins TRBV6-2 or TRBV6-3 and TRBJ1-2; D uncertain. Germline-derived CDR1 and CDR2 are MNHEY and SVGEGT. CDR3 length: 12 amino acids. Trimming left V 5 bases short and J 5 bases short, with 9 bases between.

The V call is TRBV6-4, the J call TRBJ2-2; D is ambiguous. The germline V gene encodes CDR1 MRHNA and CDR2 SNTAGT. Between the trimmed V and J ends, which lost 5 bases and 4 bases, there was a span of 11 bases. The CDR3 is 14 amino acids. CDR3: CASSNNPGTGELFF. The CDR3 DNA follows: TGTGCCAGCAGTAACAACCCCGGCACCGGGGAGCTGTTTTTT.

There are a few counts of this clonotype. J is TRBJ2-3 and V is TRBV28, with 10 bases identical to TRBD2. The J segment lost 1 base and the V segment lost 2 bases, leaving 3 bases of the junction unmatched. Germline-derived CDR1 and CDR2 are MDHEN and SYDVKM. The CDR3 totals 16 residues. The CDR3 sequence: CASSLMLAGGTDTQYF. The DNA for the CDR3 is TGTGCCAGCAGTTTAATGCTAGCGGGAGGCACAGATACGCAGTATTTT.

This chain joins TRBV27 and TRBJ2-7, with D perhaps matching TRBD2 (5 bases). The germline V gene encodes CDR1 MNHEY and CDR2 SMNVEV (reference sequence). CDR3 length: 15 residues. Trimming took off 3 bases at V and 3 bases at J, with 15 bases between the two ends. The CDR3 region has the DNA TGTGCCAGCAGTTTGGTACCGCGGGCCCTCTACGAGCAGTACTTC. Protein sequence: CASSLVPRALYEQYF.

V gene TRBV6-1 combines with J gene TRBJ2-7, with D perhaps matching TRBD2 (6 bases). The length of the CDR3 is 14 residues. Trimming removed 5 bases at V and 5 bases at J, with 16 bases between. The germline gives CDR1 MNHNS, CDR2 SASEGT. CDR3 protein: CASSLQDGGDEQYF. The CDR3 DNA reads TGTGCCAGCAGTCTGCAGGACGGGGGAGACGAGCAGTACTTC.

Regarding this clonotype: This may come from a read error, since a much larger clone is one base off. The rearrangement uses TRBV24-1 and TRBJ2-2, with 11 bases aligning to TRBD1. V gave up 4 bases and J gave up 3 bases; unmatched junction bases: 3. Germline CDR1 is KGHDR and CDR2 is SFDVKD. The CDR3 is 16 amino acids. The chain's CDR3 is CATSEAGQGDTGELFF. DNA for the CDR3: TGTGCCACCAGTGAAGCGGGACAGGGGGACACCGGGGAGCTGTTTTTT.

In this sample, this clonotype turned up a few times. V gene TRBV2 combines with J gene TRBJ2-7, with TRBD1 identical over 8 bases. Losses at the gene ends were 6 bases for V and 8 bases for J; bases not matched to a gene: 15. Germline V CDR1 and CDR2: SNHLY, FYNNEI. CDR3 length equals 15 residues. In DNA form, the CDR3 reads TGTGCCAGCAGCGCCCAGGGACAGGCGACTATGAAGCAGTACTTC. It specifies CASSAQGQATMKQYF. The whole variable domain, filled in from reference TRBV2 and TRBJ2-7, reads EPEVTQTPSHQVTQMGQEVILRCVPISNHLYFYWYRQILGQKVEFLVSFYNNEISEKSEIFDDQFSVERPDGSNFTLKIRSTKLEDSAMYFCASSAQGQATMKQYFGPGTRLTVT.